The T cell receptor beta chain under discussion was sequenced for a study of beta chain features in type 1 diabetes. Every bit of the isolated RNA underwent reverse transcription, so sequencing read expressed TCRB transcripts. Generated by immunoSEQ multiplex PCR, the TCRdb table keeps only in-frame clones and is missing some. The sample lists 300,000 to 350,000 clones, around 20% occurring once. V gave up 0 bases and J gave up 10 bases, with 10 bases separating them. CDR1 is MNHEY, CDR2 SVGAGI, per germline. The CDR3 spans 14 residues. The table lists this clone with a few counts. V usage is TRBV6-5 and J usage is TRBJ1-6; D is uncertain. The sequenced material came from naive CD4+ T cells from blood. This TCR was recovered from a young woman in good health. The CDR3 loop is CASSYSPSGSPLHF. DNA for the CDR3: TGTGCCAGCAGTTACTCCCCGAGCGGCTCACCCCTCCACTTT.